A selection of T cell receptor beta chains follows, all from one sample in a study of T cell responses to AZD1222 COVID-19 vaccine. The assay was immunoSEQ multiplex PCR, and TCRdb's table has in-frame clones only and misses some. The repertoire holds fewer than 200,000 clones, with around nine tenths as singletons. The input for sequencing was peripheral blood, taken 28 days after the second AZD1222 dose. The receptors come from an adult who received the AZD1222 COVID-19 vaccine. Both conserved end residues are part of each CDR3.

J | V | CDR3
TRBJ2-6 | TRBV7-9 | CASSLAAGANVLTF
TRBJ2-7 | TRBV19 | CASTGTGSYEQYF
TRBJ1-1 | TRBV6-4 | CASSAARDTEAFF
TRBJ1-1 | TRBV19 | CASTLSTQGRTEAFF
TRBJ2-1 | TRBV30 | CAWSVPRGLAGGTNNEQFF
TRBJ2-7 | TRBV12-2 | CASRFSGWQYF
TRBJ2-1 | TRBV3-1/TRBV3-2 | CASSQGRVGVQFF
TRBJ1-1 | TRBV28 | CASSPGRPNPEAFF
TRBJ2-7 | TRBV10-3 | CAIGGQHYEQYF
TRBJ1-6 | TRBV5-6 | CASSLGAGPTLHF
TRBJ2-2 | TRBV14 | CASSLPGTGGIAGELFF
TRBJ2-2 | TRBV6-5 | CASSHHPSVGELFF
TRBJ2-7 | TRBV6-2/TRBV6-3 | CASSYWGLYEQYF
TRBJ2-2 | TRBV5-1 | CASSSLGRAGGNTGELFF
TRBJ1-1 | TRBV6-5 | CASSYSTLAEAFF
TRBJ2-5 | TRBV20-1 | CSASRDNQETQYF
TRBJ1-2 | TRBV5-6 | CASSFEGRGPNGYTF
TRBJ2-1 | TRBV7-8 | CASSTRTVNNEQFF
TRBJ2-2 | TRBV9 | CASSVAGVGGPGQGSGELFF
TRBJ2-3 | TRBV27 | CASSLELVSDTQYF
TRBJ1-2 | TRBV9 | CASSVDSGEGGYTF
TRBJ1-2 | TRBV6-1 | CASSDPRRGNYGYTF
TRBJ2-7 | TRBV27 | CASSGQGSYEQYF
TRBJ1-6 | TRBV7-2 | CASSLAVGGNSPLHF
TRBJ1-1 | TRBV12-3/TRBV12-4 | CASSLVWNTEAFF
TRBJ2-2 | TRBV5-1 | CASDIGTSGAGELFF
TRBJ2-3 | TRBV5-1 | CASSPTGQFTDTQYF
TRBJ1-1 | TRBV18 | CASSPFAENTEAFF
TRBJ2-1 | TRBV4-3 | CASSQDTQGDNEQFF
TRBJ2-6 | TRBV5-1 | CASSLVGQANVLTF
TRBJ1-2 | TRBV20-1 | CSARQVGYTF
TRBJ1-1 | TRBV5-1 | CASSLPGMNTEAFF